Sequencing of this TCR beta chain was carried out in a study of blood T cell repertoires in COVID-19. Study in general: Samples of COVID-19 (acute and convalescent) were obtained from the United States, Italy and Spain.

Source study methods: Scientists estimated how many nucleated cells there were by amplifying reference gene primers. Repertoires were generated with immunoSEQ multiplex PCR, while TCRdb's copy carries only in-frame clones and drops some. V and J calls and clone size come straight from that table; D and trimming were deduced from the DNA. In the table there are about 480,000 clones, about 91% of which are singletons. The V gene's germline CDR1 is MNHEY and CDR2 SVGAGI. V was trimmed by 2 bases and J by 4 bases, leaving 5 bases between them. CDR3 length equals 12 residues. This clone was observed once. Sequencing input: peripheral blood. This chain uses TRBV6-5 with TRBJ2-5, with D possibly matching TRBD1 (5 bases). This receptor was obtained from a man aged 18 to 30 with COVID-19, enrolled during active disease. Here the CDR3 DNA reads TGTGCCAGCAGTTACAGGGGAGAGACCCAGTACTTC. Protein sequence: CASSYRGETQYF.